The entry that follows covers one T cell receptor (beta chain) sequence. Its specificity is unknown. The protocol was immunoSEQ multiplex PCR, while the TCRdb copy is restricted to in-frame clones and leaves out a portion. The data show millions of clones, approximately 93% seen once. These data originate in a study of shared clonotypes between healthy human individuals. General study findings and limits: Naive subsets usually exceeded memory subsets in estimated richness. The four-donor shared clonotypes exceeded non-shared clonotypes in generation probability, with non-shared ones scoring lower.

This CDR3 contains 15 residues. V shed 5 bases and J 4 bases; nucleotides not matched to a gene: 7. Germline lookup yields CDR1 SGHDT and CDR2 YYEEEE. Caucasian adults residing in Nashville, Tennessee made up all the donors. Sample: naive CD4+ T cells from PBMCs. Subset reported: CD45RA+ positively selected. The chain couples TRBV5-6 to TRBJ2-2, with 8 bases matching TRBD1. This TCR derives from a man younger than 35 in good health. Some clones in this sample may be carry-over from other donors' samples. CDR3 in DNA: TGTGCCAGCAGTCGTGACAGGGGAGGCACCGGGGAGCTGTTTTTT. Amino acids: CASSRDRGGTGELFF. The whole variable domain, filled in from reference TRBV5-6 and TRBJ2-2, reads DAGVTQSPTHLIKTRGQQVTLRCSPKSGHDTVSWYQQALGQGPQFIFQYYEEEERQRGNFPDRFSGHQFPNYSSELNVNALLLGDSALYLCASSRDRGGTGELFFGEGSRLTVL.